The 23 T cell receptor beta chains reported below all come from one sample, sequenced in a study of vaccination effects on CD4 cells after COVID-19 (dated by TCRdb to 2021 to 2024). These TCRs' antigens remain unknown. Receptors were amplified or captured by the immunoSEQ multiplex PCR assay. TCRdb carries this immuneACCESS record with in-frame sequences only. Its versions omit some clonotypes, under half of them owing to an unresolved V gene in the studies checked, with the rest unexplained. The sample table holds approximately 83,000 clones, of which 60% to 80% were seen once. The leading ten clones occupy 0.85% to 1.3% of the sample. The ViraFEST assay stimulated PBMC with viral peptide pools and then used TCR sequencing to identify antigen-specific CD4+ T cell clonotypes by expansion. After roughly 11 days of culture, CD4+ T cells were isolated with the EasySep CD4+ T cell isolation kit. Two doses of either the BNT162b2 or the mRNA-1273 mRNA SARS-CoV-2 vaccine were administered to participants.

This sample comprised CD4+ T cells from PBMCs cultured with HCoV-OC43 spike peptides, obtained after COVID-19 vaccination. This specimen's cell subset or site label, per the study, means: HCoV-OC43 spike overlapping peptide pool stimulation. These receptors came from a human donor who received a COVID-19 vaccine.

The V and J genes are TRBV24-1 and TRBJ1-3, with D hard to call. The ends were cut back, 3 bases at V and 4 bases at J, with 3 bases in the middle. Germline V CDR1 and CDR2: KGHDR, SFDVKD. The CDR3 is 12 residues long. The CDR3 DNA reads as TGTGCCACCAGTGATCAGGGAAACACCATATATTTT. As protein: CATSDQGNTIYF.

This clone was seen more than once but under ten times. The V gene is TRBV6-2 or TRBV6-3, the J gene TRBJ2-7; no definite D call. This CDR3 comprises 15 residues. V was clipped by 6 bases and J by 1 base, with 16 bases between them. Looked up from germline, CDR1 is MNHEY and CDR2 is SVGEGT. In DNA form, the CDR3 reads TGTGCCAGCAGCTCTCCCCCGGACGGATCCTACGAGCAGTACGTC. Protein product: CASSSPPDGSYEQYV.

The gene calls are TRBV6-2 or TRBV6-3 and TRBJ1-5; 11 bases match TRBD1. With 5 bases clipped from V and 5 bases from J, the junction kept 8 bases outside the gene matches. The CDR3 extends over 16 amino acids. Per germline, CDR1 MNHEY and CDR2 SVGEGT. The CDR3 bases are TGTGCCAGCAGTCTACGGACAGGGGGCAAGTATCAGCCCCAGCATTTT. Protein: CASSLRTGGKYQPQHF.

CDR3 loop: CASSREKGVETQYF. The CDR3 region has the DNA TGTGCCAGCAGCCGGGAAAAGGGGGTTGAGACCCAGTACTTC. The chain uses TRBV5-4 and TRBJ2-5; TRBD1 is a possible D gene (6 bases). Per the germline V gene, CDR1 is SGHNT and CDR2 is YYREEE (reference sequence). Trimming removed 4 bases from V and 5 bases from J, with 15 bases in between. The CDR3 runs 14 residues.

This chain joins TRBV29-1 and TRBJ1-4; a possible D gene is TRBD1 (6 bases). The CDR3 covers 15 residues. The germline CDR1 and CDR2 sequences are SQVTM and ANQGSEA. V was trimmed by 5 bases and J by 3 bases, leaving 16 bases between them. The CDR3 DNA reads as TGCAGCGTTAATGGGGGCCGGGGCTCTAATGAAAAACTGTTTTTT. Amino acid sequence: CSVNGGRGSNEKLFF.

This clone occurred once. The CDR3 DNA follows: TGTGCCAGCAGTTACGCTAGCGGGGGGGGAGAGACCCAGTACTTC. Its protein product is CASSYASGGGETQYF. V and J are TRBV6-5 and TRBJ2-5, with TRBD2 matching over 12 bases. Trimming removed 2 bases from V and 4 bases from J; junction bases left unmatched: 2. The CDR3 totals 15 residues. CDR1 and CDR2 from the germline V gene are MNHEY and SVGAGI.

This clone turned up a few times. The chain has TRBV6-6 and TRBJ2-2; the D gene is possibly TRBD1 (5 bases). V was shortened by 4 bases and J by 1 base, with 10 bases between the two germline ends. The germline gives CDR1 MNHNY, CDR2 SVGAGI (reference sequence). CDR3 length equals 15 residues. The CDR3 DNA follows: TGTGCCAGCAGTTCAGGGATACTGAACACCGGGGAGCTGTTTTTT. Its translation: CASSSGILNTGELFF.

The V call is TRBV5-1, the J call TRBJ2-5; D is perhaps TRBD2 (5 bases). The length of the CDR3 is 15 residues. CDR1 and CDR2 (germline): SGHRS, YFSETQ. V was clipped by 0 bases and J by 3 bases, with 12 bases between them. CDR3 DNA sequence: TGCGCCAGCAGCTTGGGACCGGGATCAAAAGAGACCCAGTACTTC. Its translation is CASSLGPGSKETQYF. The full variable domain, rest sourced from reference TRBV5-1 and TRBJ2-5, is KAGVTQTPRYLIKTRGQQVTLSCSPISGHRSVSWYQQTPGQGLQFLFEYFSETQRNKGNFPGRFSGRQFSNSRSEMNVSTLELGDSALYLCASSLGPGSKETQYFGPGTRLLVL.

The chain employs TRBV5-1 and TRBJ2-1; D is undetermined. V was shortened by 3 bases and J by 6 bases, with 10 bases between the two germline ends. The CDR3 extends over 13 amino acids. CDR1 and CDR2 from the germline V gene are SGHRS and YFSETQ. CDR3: CASSSLDVNEQFF. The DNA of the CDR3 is TGCGCCAGCAGCTCTCTGGACGTCAATGAGCAGTTCTTC.

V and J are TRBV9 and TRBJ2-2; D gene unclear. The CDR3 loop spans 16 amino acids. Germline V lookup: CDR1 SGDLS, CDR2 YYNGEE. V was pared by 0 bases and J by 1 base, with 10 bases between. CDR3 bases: TGTGCCAGCAGCGTAGGAGCTACGGTGAACACCGGGGAGCTGTTTTTT. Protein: CASSVGATVNTGELFF.

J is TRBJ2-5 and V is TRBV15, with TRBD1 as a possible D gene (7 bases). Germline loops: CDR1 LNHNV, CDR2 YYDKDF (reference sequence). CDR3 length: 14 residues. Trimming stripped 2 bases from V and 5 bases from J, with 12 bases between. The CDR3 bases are TGTGCCACCAGCAGACAGGGGGGATCCGAGACCCAGTACTTC. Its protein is CATSRQGGSETQYF. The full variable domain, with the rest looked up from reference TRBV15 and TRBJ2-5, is DAMVIQNPRYQVTQFGKPVTLSCSQTLNHNVMYWYQQKSSQAPKLLFHYYDKDFNNEADTPDNFQSRRPNTSFCFLDIRSPGLGDTAMYLCATSRQGGSETQYFGPGTRLLVL.

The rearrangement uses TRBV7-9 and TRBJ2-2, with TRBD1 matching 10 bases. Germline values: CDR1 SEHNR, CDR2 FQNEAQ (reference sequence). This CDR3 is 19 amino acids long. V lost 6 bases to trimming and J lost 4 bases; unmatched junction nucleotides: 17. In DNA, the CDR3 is TGTGCCAGCAGTTTTCCAAATAACCGGGACAGGGGATCCACCGGGGAGCTGTTTTTT. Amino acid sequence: CASSFPNNRDRGSTGELFF.

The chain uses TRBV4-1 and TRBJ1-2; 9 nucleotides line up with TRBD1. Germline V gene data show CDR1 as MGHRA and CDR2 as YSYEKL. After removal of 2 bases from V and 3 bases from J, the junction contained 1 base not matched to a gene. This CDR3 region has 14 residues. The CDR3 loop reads CASSQRDRDYGYTF. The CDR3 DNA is TGCGCCAGCAGCCAACGGGACAGGGACTATGGCTACACCTTC.

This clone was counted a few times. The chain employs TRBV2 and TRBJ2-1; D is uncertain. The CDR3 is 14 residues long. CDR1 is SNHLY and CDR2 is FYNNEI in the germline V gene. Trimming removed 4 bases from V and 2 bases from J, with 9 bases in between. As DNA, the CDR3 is TGTGCCAGCAGTGCTGGGGTAGCCTACAATGAGCAGTTCTTC. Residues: CASSAGVAYNEQFF. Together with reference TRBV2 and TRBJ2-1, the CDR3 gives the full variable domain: EPEVTQTPSHQVTQMGQEVILRCVPISNHLYFYWYRQILGQKVEFLVSFYNNEISEKSEIFDDQFSVERPDGSNFTLKIRSTKLEDSAMYFCASSAGVAYNEQFFGPGTRLTVL.

The CDR3 nucleotides read TGTGCCAGCAGGAGCAGGTTACGGACTGAAGCTTTCTTT. This encodes CASRSRLRTEAFF. The V gene is TRBV3-1 (or the pseudogene TRBV3-2), the J gene TRBJ1-1; D remains unclear. Germline V CDR1 and CDR2: LGHDT, YNNKEL (reference sequence). The CDR3 covers 13 residues. V lost 6 bases to trimming and J lost 5 bases, with 13 bases between them.

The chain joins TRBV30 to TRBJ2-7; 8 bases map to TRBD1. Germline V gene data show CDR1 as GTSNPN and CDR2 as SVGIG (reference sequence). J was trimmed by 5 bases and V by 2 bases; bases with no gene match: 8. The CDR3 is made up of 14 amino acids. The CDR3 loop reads CAWSKDRARDEQYV. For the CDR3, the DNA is TGTGCCTGGAGTAAGGACAGGGCTCGGGACGAGCAGTACGTC.

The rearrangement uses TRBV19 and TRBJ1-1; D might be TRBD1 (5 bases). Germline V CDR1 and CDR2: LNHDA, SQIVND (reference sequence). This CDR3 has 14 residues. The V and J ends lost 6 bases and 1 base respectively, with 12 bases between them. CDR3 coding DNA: TGTGCCAGTAGCCGCCCGGGGGAGAACACTGAAGCTTTCTTT. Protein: CASSRPGENTEAFF.

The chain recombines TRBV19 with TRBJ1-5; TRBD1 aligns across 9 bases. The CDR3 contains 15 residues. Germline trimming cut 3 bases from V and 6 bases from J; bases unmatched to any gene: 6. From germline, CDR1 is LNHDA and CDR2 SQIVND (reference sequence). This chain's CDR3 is CASSIRQGGGQPQHF. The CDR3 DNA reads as TGTGCCAGTAGTATCCGACAGGGGGGAGGTCAGCCCCAGCATTTT.

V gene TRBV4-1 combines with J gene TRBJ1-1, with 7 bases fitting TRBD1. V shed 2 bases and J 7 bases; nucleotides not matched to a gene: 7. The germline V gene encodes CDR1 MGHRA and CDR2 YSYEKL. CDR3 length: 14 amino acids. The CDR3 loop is CASSQPLRQGEAFF. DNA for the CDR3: TGCGCCAGCAGCCAACCCCTGAGACAGGGTGAAGCTTTCTTT.

DNA for the CDR3: TGCGCCAGCAGTGCCCAACAGGGGGGTGGTGAAAAACTGTTTTTT. This encodes CASSAQQGGGEKLFF. The chain joins TRBV4-1 to TRBJ1-4, with 8 bases matching TRBD1. The CDR3 loop spans 15 amino acids. The V segment lost 6 bases and the J segment 7 bases; nucleotides outside the gene matches: 10. The germline V gene encodes CDR1 MGHRA and CDR2 YSYEKL.

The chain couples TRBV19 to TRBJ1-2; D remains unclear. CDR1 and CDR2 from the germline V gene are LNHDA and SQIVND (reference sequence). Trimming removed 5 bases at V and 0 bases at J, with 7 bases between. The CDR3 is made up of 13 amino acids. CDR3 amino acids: CASSLITNYGYTF. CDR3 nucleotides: TGTGCCAGTAGTCTTATTACTAACTATGGCTACACCTTC.

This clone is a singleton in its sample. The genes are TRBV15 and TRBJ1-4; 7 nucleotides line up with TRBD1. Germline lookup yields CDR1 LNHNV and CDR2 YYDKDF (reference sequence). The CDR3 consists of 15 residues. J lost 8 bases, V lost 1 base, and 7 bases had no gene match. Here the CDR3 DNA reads TGTGCCACCAGCAGAGTCAGTACACAGGGGGAAAAACTGTTTTTT. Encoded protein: CATSRVSTQGEKLFF.

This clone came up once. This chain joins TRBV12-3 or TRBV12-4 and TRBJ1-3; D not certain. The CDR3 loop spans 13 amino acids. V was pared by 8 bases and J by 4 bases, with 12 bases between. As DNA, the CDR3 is TGTGCCAGCCGGACGTCGGCGGGAAACACCATATATTTT. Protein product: CASRTSAGNTIYF.